The 27 T cell receptor beta chains given below trace back to one sample, sequenced in a study of shared clonotypes between healthy human individuals. Libraries were prepared by immunoSEQ multiplex PCR; TCRdb keeps only in-frame clonotypes and omits some of them. The table lists about 2.3 million clones, 80% to 95% of them singletons. Sequencing was performed on naive CD4+ T cells from PBMCs. The subset is: CD45RA+ positively selected. Receptors were obtained from a young man in good health. Some clones in this sample may be carry-over from other donors' samples.

This clone was seen once. The chain couples TRBV6-5 to TRBJ2-7; TRBD1 matches at 12 bases. Germline assignment: CDR1 MNHEY and CDR2 SVGAGI. CDR3 length: 14 residues. Germline trimming cut 5 bases from V and 7 bases from J; bases unmatched to any gene: 6. As DNA, the CDR3 is TGTGCCAGCAGTCGGGGACAGGGGGCCTGGGAGCAGTACTTC. Protein product: CASSRGQGAWEQYF.

The chain is built from TRBV5-1 and TRBJ2-7; D might be TRBD1 (6 bases). The germline V gene has CDR1 SGHRS and CDR2 YFSETQ. The ends were cut back, 3 bases at V and 3 bases at J, with 10 bases in the middle. The CDR3 extends over 13 amino acids. CDR3 nucleotides: TGCGCCAGCAGCTCTGAGGACAGCTACGAGCAGTACTTC. Its protein product is CASSSEDSYEQYF. Full variable domain (outside the CDR3, taken from reference TRBV5-1 and TRBJ2-7): KAGVTQTPRYLIKTRGQQVTLSCSPISGHRSVSWYQQTPGQGLQFLFEYFSETQRNKGNFPGRFSGRQFSNSRSEMNVSTLELGDSALYLCASSSEDSYEQYFGPGTRLTVT.

The chain couples TRBV18 to TRBJ1-1; D perhaps matches TRBD1 (5 bases). CDR3 length: 13 residues. V was pared by 6 bases and J by 5 bases, with 13 bases between. The germline V gene encodes CDR1 KGHSH and CDR2 LQKENI. Here the CDR3 DNA reads TGTGCCAGCTCGCTCAATTGGGGGACTGAAGCTTTCTTT. Residues: CASSLNWGTEAFF.

The chain recombines TRBV19 with TRBJ2-7, with TRBD2 identical over 8 bases. The V gene's germline CDR1 is LNHDA and CDR2 SQIVND (reference sequence). With 1 base clipped from V and 3 bases from J, the junction kept 2 bases outside the gene matches. The CDR3 covers 14 residues. CDR3 nucleotides: TGTGCCAGTAGTATAGTAGCGGGGAACTACGAGCAGTACTTC. Amino acid sequence: CASSIVAGNYEQYF.

The chain joins TRBV19 to TRBJ2-1; D remains ambiguous. The CDR3 consists of 13 residues. V shed 3 bases and J shed 10 bases, with 13 bases lying between them. Germline V gene lookup returns CDR1 LNHDA and CDR2 SQIVND (reference sequence). As DNA, the CDR3 is TGTGCCAGTAGTATTAGTAGCTTAAGGGAGCAGTTCTTC. It codes for CASSISSLREQFF.

J is TRBJ1-2 and V is TRBV4-1; no definite D call. The CDR3 sequence is 14 residues long. Germline CDR1 reads MGHRA; CDR2 reads YSYEKL. Trimming removed 2 bases at V and 4 bases at J, with 11 bases between. As DNA, the CDR3 is TGCGCCAGCAGCCAATCCGGAGTTTTCTATGGCTACACCTTC. Translating gives CASSQSGVFYGYTF.

The chain uses TRBV30 and TRBJ2-6, with D possibly matching TRBD1 (6 bases). CDR1 is GTSNPN, CDR2 SVGIG, per germline (reference sequence). The CDR3 runs 13 residues. The CDR3 region has the DNA TGTGCTCAACAGGGAAATGGGGCCAACGTCCTGACTTTC. Its protein product is CAQQGNGANVLTF.

This clone occurred once. The genes are TRBV9 and TRBJ2-1; 11 bases fit TRBD2. Germline V gene lookup returns CDR1 SGDLS and CDR2 YYNGEE. CDR3 length: 15 residues. J lost 6 bases, V lost 3 bases, and 5 bases had no gene match. The CDR3: CASSAVAGGVNEQFF. The CDR3 DNA is TGTGCCAGCAGCGCCGTAGCGGGAGGGGTCAATGAGCAGTTCTTC.

This clone has a handful of counts. V gene TRBV19 combines with J gene TRBJ1-1, with D possibly matching TRBD1 (5 bases). This CDR3 has 13 amino acids. Looked up from germline, CDR1 is LNHDA and CDR2 is SQIVND (reference sequence). V gave up 6 bases and J gave up 0 bases, with 8 bases separating them. CDR3 in amino acids: CASRQDLNTEAFF. CDR3 sequence (DNA): TGTGCCAGTAGACAGGACTTGAACACTGAAGCTTTCTTT.

The V call is TRBV11-2, the J call TRBJ1-5; 7 bases fit TRBD1. J lost 6 bases, V lost 2 bases, and 4 bases had no gene match. Germline loops: CDR1 SGHAT, CDR2 FQNNGV. The CDR3 sequence is 14 residues long. The CDR3 here is CASSLTTGVQPQHF. In nucleotides, the CDR3 is TGTGCCAGCAGCTTAACAACAGGGGTTCAGCCCCAGCATTTT. Full variable domain (missing parts from reference TRBV11-2 and TRBJ1-5): EAGVAQSPRYKIIEKRQSVAFWCNPISGHATLYWYQQILGQGPKLLIQFQNNGVVDDSQLPKDRFSAERLKGVDSTLKIQPAKLEDSAVYLCASSLTTGVQPQHFGDGTRLSIL.

This clone was seen once. The chain is built from TRBV30 and TRBJ1-5; D remains unclear. Trimming stripped 4 bases from V and 0 bases from J, with 10 bases between. This CDR3 region has 14 residues. Germline assignment: CDR1 GTSNPN and CDR2 SVGIG (reference sequence). Written as DNA, the CDR3 is TGTGCCTGGACGTATCAGCATAGCAATCAGCCCCAGCATTTT. Translated: CAWTYQHSNQPQHF.

As regards this clone: Other DNA sequences of this sample code for an identical CDR3. The V and J genes are TRBV28 and TRBJ1-5; 9 bases align to TRBD1. Losses at the gene ends were 5 bases for V and 5 bases for J; bases not matched to a gene: 4. CDR1 and CDR2 (germline): MDHEN, SYDVKM. CDR3 length: 14 residues. The CDR3 sequence: CASSPGQGDQPQHF. CDR3 sequence (DNA): TGTGCCAGCAGTCCGGGACAGGGAGATCAGCCCCAGCATTTT.

The V gene is TRBV28, the J gene TRBJ2-7; TRBD2 aligns across 7 bases. The J segment lost 7 bases and the V segment lost 5 bases, leaving 17 bases of the junction unmatched. The germline V gene encodes CDR1 MDHEN and CDR2 SYDVKM. The CDR3 contains 16 residues. The CDR3: CASSTPSGGSALEQYF. CDR3 nucleotide sequence: TGTGCCAGCAGTACCCCTTCAGGCGGGAGCGCCCTGGAGCAGTACTTC.

In the case of this clone: This sample also contains other DNA sequences that code for the same CDR3. CDR3 nucleotide sequence: TGTGCCAGCAGCCTAACTAGCGAGCAGTACTTC. Translation gives CASSLTSEQYF. V is TRBV7-9 and J is TRBJ2-7, with a weak D call TRBD2 (5 bases). The CDR3 consists of 11 residues. CDR1 is SEHNR, CDR2 FQNEAQ, per germline (reference sequence). V lost 5 bases, J lost 6 bases, and 8 bases lay in between.

CDR3 residues: CASCRLGPNNEQFF. The DNA for the CDR3 is TGCGCCAGCTGCCGTCTCGGGCCGAACAATGAGCAGTTCTTC. The V and J genes are TRBV5-1 and TRBJ2-1; D unresolved. Germline-derived CDR1 and CDR2 are SGHRS and YFSETQ. The CDR3 contains 14 residues. V lost 7 bases to trimming and J lost 5 bases, with 16 bases between them.

This clone was observed a handful of times. This chain links TRBV28 with TRBJ1-1; no firm D call. This CDR3 spans 14 amino acids. Germline CDR1 is MDHEN and CDR2 is SYDVKM. Trimming took 5 bases from V and 8 from J, leaving 18 bases between them. Here the CDR3 DNA reads TGTGCCAGCAGTGCCCCTCTCTGGGAATCCGAAGCTTTCTTT. Translated: CASSAPLWESEAFF.

To note about this clone: Other DNA variants within this sample encode the same CDR3. The CDR3 loop reads CASSSGTQETQYF. As DNA, the CDR3 is TGCGCCAGCAGCTCGGGGACCCAAGAGACCCAGTACTTC. The J gene is TRBJ2-5, the V gene TRBV5-1; TRBD1 or TRBD2 may be the D gene (5 bases each). This CDR3 comprises 13 residues. Trimming pared 3 bases from V and 1 base from J, leaving 7 bases between. Germline assignment: CDR1 SGHRS and CDR2 YFSETQ.

The genes are TRBV18 and TRBJ2-2, with 11 bases identical to TRBD1. The CDR3 sequence is 15 residues long. The V gene end was trimmed by 4 bases and the J gene end by 7 bases; junction bases not matched to a gene: 5. Per germline, CDR1 KGHSH and CDR2 LQKENI. The CDR3 coding sequence is TGTGCCAGCTCACTCCCGGGACAGGGGGACGGGGAGCTGTTTTTT. This sequence encodes CASSLPGQGDGELFF. The whole variable domain, remainder taken from reference TRBV18 and TRBJ2-2, is NAGVMQNPRHLVRRRGQEARLRCSPMKGHSHVYWYRQLPEEGLKFMVYLQKENIIDESGMPKERFSAEFPKEGPSILRIQQVVRGDSAAYFCASSLPGQGDGELFFGEGSRLTVL.

V and J are TRBV25-1 and TRBJ2-7; tentatively, D is TRBD1 or TRBD2 (5 bases each). The CDR3 extends over 15 amino acids. V lost 4 bases to trimming and J lost 2 bases, with 15 bases between them. CDR1 is MGHDK and CDR2 is SYGVNS in the germline V gene. The CDR3 DNA reads as TGTGCCAGCAGTGGGGGCGGGCATCCTCCCTACGAGCAGTACTTC. As protein: CASSGGGHPPYEQYF.

For this clone: This same CDR3 is encoded by further DNA sequences in the sample. This chain links TRBV6-5 with TRBJ1-1, with D unclear. The CDR3 is made up of 12 amino acids. CDR1 is MNHEY and CDR2 is SVGAGI in the germline V gene. V was shortened by 2 bases and J by 2 bases, with 3 bases between the two germline ends. CDR3 in amino acids: CASSYRNTEAFF. In DNA form, the CDR3 reads TGTGCCAGCAGTTACCGCAACACTGAAGCTTTCTTT.

This chain uses TRBV11-2 with TRBJ1-3; maybe TRBD1 (5 bases). CDR1 and CDR2 (germline): SGHAT, FQNNGV. The CDR3 contains 15 residues. V was shortened by 5 bases and J by 0 bases, with 11 bases between the two germline ends. In DNA form, the CDR3 reads TGTGCCAGCAGCCCACGGGGGGGCTCTGGAAACACCATATATTTT. Protein product: CASSPRGGSGNTIYF.

The chain combines TRBV6-6 with TRBJ2-7; D unclear. Trimming pared 2 bases from V and 6 bases from J, leaving 11 bases between. The CDR3 runs to 13 residues. CDR1 MNHNY and CDR2 SVGAGI come from the germline V gene (reference sequence). CDR3 loop: CASSYRGIGEQYF. CDR3 bases: TGTGCCAGCAGTTACCGAGGAATCGGCGAGCAGTACTTC.

The chain carries TRBV9 and TRBJ2-1, with TRBD1 identical over 7 bases. V lost 4 bases and J lost 0; bases outside the gene matches: 4. The CDR3 consists of 15 residues. The germline V gene has CDR1 SGDLS and CDR2 YYNGEE. CDR3 DNA: TGTGCCAGCAGCAAAACAGGGGACTCCTACAATGAGCAGTTCTTC. This encodes CASSKTGDSYNEQFF.

The chain uses TRBV6-1 and TRBJ1-5; 7 bases are a match to TRBD1. Losses at the gene ends were 2 bases for V and 2 bases for J; bases not matched to a gene: 18. The CDR3 has 20 amino acids. Germline CDR1 reads MNHNS; CDR2 reads SASEGT. The CDR3 coding sequence is TGTGCCAGCAGTGAATACACCGGGACAGTGGGTCTTTACGGCAATCAGCCCCAGCATTTT. Translated, it gives CASSEYTGTVGLYGNQPQHF.

V is TRBV6-5 and J is TRBJ2-7; D gene ambiguous. CDR1 and CDR2 from the germline V gene are MNHEY and SVGAGI. The CDR3 is 15 residues long. V lost 0 bases and J lost 4, with 13 bases in between. CDR3 residues: CASSYSATEGYEQYF. Written as DNA, the CDR3 is TGTGCCAGCAGTTACTCGGCTACCGAAGGGTACGAGCAGTACTTC.

This clone has only a few counts. V is TRBV7-6 and J is TRBJ2-2; no reliable D call. V lost 2 bases, J lost 0 bases, and 1 base lay in between. CDR1 is SGHVS and CDR2 is FNYEAQ in the germline V gene. CDR3 size: 13 residues. The CDR3 is CASSLTNTGELFF. The CDR3 DNA is TGTGCCAGCAGCTTAACGAACACCGGGGAGCTGTTTTTT.

The chain has TRBV11-3 and TRBJ2-1; 12 bases fit TRBD2. CDR3 length: 15 residues. V lost 5 bases, J lost 8 bases, and 7 bases stayed unmatched. The V gene's germline CDR1 is SGHNT and CDR2 YENEEA. CDR3 sequence (DNA): TGTGCCAGCAGCCCCGGACTAGCGGGATCTGATGAGCAGTTCTTC. It specifies CASSPGLAGSDEQFF.